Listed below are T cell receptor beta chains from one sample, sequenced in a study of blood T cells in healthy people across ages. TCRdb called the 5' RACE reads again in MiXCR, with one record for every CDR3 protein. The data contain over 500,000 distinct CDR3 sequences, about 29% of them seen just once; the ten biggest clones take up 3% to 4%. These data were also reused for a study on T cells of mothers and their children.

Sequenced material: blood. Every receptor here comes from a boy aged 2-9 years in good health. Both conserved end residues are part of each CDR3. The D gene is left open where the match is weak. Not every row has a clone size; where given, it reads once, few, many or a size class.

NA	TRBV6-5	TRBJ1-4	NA	TGTGCCACCCATGGAGGGGCAACTAATGAAAAACTGTTTTTT	CATHGGATNEKLFF
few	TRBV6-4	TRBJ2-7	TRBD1	TGTGCCAGCAGAACCGGGACAGGGGAGTACGAGCAGTACTTC	CASRTGTGEYEQYF
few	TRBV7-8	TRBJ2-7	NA	TGTGCCAGCAGCTTAGGCCAGGGGTTGTACAACGAGCAGTACTTC	CASSLGQGLYNEQYF
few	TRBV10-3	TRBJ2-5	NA	TGTGCCATCAGGGGCGGGCCAATAGAGACCCAGTACTTC	CAIRGGPIETQYF
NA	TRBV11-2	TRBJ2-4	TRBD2	TGTGCCAGCAGCTTACGCGGGAGGGGCAAAAACATTCAGTACTTC	CASSLRGRGKNIQYF
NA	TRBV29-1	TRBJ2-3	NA	TGCAGCGTTGAGTATTGGGACAGCACAGATACGCAGTATTTT	CSVEYWDSTDTQYF
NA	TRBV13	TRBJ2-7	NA	TGTGCCAGCAGCTTAAGGTCCGACCGCGAGCAGTACTTC	CASSLRSDREQYF
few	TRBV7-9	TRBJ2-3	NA	TGTGCCAGCAGCGAGGGCTACACAGATACGCAGTATTTT	CASSEGYTDTQYF
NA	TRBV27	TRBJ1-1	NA	TGTGCCAGCAGTTCCCCGCCCGGTGAAGCTTTCTTT	CASSSPPGEAFF
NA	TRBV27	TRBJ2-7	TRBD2	TGTGCCAGCAGTTCCCGGGGGAGCGGGGCTGGGTACTTC	CASSSRGSGAGYF
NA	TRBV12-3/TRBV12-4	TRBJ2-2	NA	TGTGCCAGCAGTTTCACCCGTGCCACCGGGGAGCTGTTTTTT	CASSFTRATGELFF
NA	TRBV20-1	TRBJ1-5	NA	TGCGGGGCCCTCCGGGACACCTTTAGCAATCAGCCCCAGCATTTT	CGALRDTFSNQPQHF
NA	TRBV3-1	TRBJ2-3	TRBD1	TGTGCCAGCAGCCAAGCAGGACAGGACGGGACGCAGTATTTT	CASSQAGQDGTQYF
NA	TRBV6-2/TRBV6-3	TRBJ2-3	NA	TGTGTCAGCAGTTTGGTAGCGTTGGATACGCAGTATTTT	CVSSLVALDTQYF